This is a list of T cell receptor beta chains from one sample in a study of blood T cell repertoires in COVID-19. Repertoires were generated with immunoSEQ multiplex PCR, while TCRdb's copy carries only in-frame clones and drops some. The repertoire holds fewer than 250,000 clones, with 80% to 90% as singletons. The sample consisted of PBMCs or T cells enriched from blood (not recorded which). These receptors came from a woman in her fifties or sixties with acute COVID-19. The CDR3 runs from the conserved cysteine through the conserved F or W. D genes are given only for firm matches. A clone size is listed for some rows: how often the clone was seen (once, few, many), or a class if it is expanded.

abundance | d_gene | j_gene | v_gene | CDR3nt | CDR3aa
NA | NA | TRBJ1-1 | TRBV7-2 | TGTGCCAGCAGCTTAGTGTGGTCAGGGGACACTGAAGCTTTCTTT | CASSLVWSGDTEAFF
NA | TRBD1 | TRBJ2-7 | TRBV6-1 | TGTGCCAGCAGTGAAAGTAGGGACAGCTACGAGCAGTACTTC | CASSESRDSYEQYF
NA | NA | TRBJ2-1 | TRBV12-1 | TGTGCCAGCAGCTTTGATGGGACAGACTCCTACAATGAGCAGTTCTTC | CASSFDGTDSYNEQFF
NA | TRBD2 | TRBJ2-2 | TRBV28 | TGTGCCAGCAGTCCGACCCTCCTAGCGGGAGTCCCCACCGGGGAGCTGTTTTTT | CASSPTLLAGVPTGELFF
NA | TRBD1 | TRBJ1-1 | TRBV14 | TGTGCCAGCAGCCTACAGGGGGCCCTGAACACTGAAGCTTTCTTT | CASSLQGALNTEAFF
once | NA | TRBJ1-3 | TRBV27 | TGTGCCAGCAGTTATTCAGTGATATCTGGAAACACCATATATTTT | CASSYSVISGNTIYF
NA | TRBD2 | TRBJ2-5 | TRBV5-1 | TGCGCCAGCAGCTTGGGGGCTAGCGGAAACCAAGAGACCCAGTACTTC | CASSLGASGNQETQYF
NA | TRBD1 | TRBJ2-1 | TRBV11-3 | TGTGCCAGCAGCCCCCGGCGGGGACAGGGAGTCAGGCATGAGCAGTTCTTC | CASSPRRGQGVRHEQFF
once | NA | TRBJ1-1 | TRBV20-1 | TGCAGTGCTAGTTGGGGGCACACTGAAGCTTTCTTT | CSASWGHTEAFF
few | TRBD2 | TRBJ2-7 | TRBV28 | TGTGCCAGCAGGTTGGGGGGACTAGCGGGAGCGGGTGAGCAGTACTTC | CASRLGGLAGAGEQYF
once | NA | TRBJ1-2 | TRBV24-1 | TGTGCCACCAGCCTAGGGGAGGAAACCAACTATGGCTACACCTTC | CATSLGEETNYGYTF
once | TRBD2 | TRBJ2-3 | TRBV5-1 | TGCGCCAGCAGATTGCTTGTGGGACTAGCGGGGGCCACAGATACGCAGTATTTT | CASRLLVGLAGATDTQYF
NA | TRBD1 | TRBJ1-4 | TRBV28 | TGTGCCAGCAGTTTAACAGGGGTATGGCGGGATGAAAAACTGTTTTTT | CASSLTGVWRDEKLFF
once | TRBD1 | TRBJ1-5 | TRBV10-3 | TGTGCCATCAGTCGGGACAGGGTAAGCAATCAGCCCCAGCATTTT | CAISRDRVSNQPQHF
NA | TRBD1 | TRBJ2-3 | TRBV3-1/TRBV3-2 | TGTGCCAGCAGCTTCTCCGGGACAGGGAGGGTAGTAGATACGCAGTATTTT | CASSFSGTGRVVDTQYF
NA | NA | TRBJ1-3 | TRBV21-1 | TGTGCCAGCAGCTCTCCGGGACACAACTCTGGAAACACCATATATTTT | CASSSPGHNSGNTIYF
NA | TRBD1 | TRBJ1-5 | TRBV6-1 | TGTGCCAGCAGTGAAGCAACAGGGGTAGGACAGCCCCAGCATTTT | CASSEATGVGQPQHF
NA | NA | TRBJ2-3 | TRBV9 | TGTGCCAGCAGCGGACTTGGCGCCACAGATACGCAGTATTTT | CASSGLGATDTQYF
NA | NA | TRBJ2-7 | TRBV28 | TGTGCCAGCAGTTCGGTGGCGAAGGGGGAGTACTTC | CASSSVAKGEYF
NA | TRBD2 | TRBJ2-7 | TRBV27 | TGTGCCAGCAGTAAAGGACTAGCGGGAGCGGGCTCCTACGAGCAGTACTTC | CASSKGLAGAGSYEQYF
NA | TRBD1 | TRBJ1-1 | TRBV7-3 | TGTGCCAGCAGCTCCACGACAGGGCCGGCCACTGAAGCTTTCTTT | CASSSTTGPATEAFF
NA | NA | TRBJ1-1 | TRBV10-3 | TGTGCCATCGGGACACGCTCAGGGGCTTTCTTT | CAIGTRSGAFF
NA | NA | TRBJ2-2 | TRBV18 | TGTGCCAGCTCACCCTTTACAGGGACGAACACCGGGGAGCTGTTTTTT | CASSPFTGTNTGELFF
NA | TRBD1 | TRBJ1-2 | TRBV25-1 | TGTGCCAGCAGTTCTCAGGGGGTCTATGGCTACACCTTC | CASSSQGVYGYTF
NA | NA | TRBJ1-1 | TRBV24-1 | TGTGCCACCAGTGATTTCTACAACACTGAAGCTTTCTTT | CATSDFYNTEAFF
few | NA | TRBJ1-1 | TRBV28 | TGTGCCAGCAGTTTTACTCAGAACACTGAAGCTTTCTTT | CASSFTQNTEAFF
NA | TRBD2 | TRBJ2-7 | TRBV5-1 | TGCGCCGGGAGACTAGCGCCTTCCTACGAGCAGTACTTC | CAGRLAPSYEQYF
once | NA | TRBJ2-7 | TRBV27 | TGTGCCAGTACCGATACAGGGAACGAGCAGTACTTC | CASTDTGNEQYF
NA | TRBD2 | TRBJ2-4 | TRBV20-1 | TGCAGTGCTAGTTTTGAGCGGGAGGGATTGGGAAACATTCAGTACTTC | CSASFEREGLGNIQYF
NA | NA | TRBJ2-2 | TRBV30 | TGTGCCTGGAACAGGGTTACCGGGGAGCTGTTTTTT | CAWNRVTGELFF
NA | NA | TRBJ2-2 | TRBV27 | TGTGCCAGCAGTCCCGGACACCCAACCAGGAAAGTGGACGGCACCGGGGAGCTGTTTTTT | CASSPGHPTRKVDGTGELFF
NA | TRBD2 | TRBJ2-2 | TRBV7-9 | TGTGCCAGCAGTAACCTAGCGGGAGGGGACACCGGGGAGCTGTTTTTT | CASSNLAGGDTGELFF
NA | TRBD1 | TRBJ1-5 | TRBV28 | TGTGCCAGCAGTTTCTCTACAGGGGTTGGTCAGCCCCAGCATTTT | CASSFSTGVGQPQHF
NA | TRBD2 | TRBJ2-3 | TRBV4-1 | TGCGCCAGCAGCCAAGAAACTAGCGCAGATACGCAGTATTTT | CASSQETSADTQYF
NA | NA | TRBJ1-5 | TRBV30 | TGTGCCTGGAGTGGGGGAGACAATCAGCCCCAGCATTTT | CAWSGGDNQPQHF
NA | TRBD2 | TRBJ2-2 | TRBV29-1 | TGCAGCGTCGTGGCTAGCGGGACCAACACCGGGGAGCTGTTTTTT | CSVVASGTNTGELFF